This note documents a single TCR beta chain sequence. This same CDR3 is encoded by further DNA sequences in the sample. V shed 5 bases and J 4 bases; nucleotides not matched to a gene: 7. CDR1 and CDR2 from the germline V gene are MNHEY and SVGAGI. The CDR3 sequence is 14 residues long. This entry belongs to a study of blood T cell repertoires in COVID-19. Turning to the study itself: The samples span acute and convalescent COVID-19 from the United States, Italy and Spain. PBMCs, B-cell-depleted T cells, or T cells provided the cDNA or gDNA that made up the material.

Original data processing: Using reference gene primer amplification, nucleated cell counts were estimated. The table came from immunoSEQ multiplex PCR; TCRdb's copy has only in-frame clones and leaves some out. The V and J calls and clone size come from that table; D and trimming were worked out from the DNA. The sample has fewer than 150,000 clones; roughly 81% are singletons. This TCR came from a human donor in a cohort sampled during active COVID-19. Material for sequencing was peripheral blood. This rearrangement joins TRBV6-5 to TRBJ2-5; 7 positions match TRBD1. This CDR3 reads CASSLRQGRETQYF. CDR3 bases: TGTGCCAGCAGTCTGCGACAGGGCCGAGAGACCCAGTACTTC.